One sample yielded the 20 T cell receptor beta chains listed below, sequenced in a study of T cell changes during pregnancy in multiple sclerosis. The repertoire was sequenced with immunoSEQ multiplex PCR; TCRdb's copy has only in-frame clones and lacks some. This repertoire shows tens of thousands of clones, 92% found once; its top ten account for 2.8%. Sequenced here: peripheral blood, sampled in the third trimester of pregnancy. The source of these receptors is a female donor in good health, enrolled as a control in a pregnancy study.

This chain connects TRBV7-3 to TRBJ2-1; no reliable D call. V was pared by 0 bases and J by 9 bases, with 9 bases between. The CDR3 is 13 amino acids. Germline assignment: CDR1 SGHTA and CDR2 FQGTGA. The CDR3 DNA reads TGTGCCAGCAGCTTAACGGGCAGCAGTGAGCAGTTCTTC. Its protein product is CASSLTGSSEQFF.

This sequence joins TRBV7-2 and TRBJ2-7; TRBD2 aligns across 7 bases. Trimming at V came to 3 bases and at J to 3 bases, leaving 8 bases not matched to a gene. This CDR3 spans 15 amino acids. The germline CDR1 and CDR2 sequences are SGHTA and FQGNSA. The CDR3 loop is CASSFFAGVGYEQYF. Written as DNA, the CDR3 is TGTGCCAGCAGCTTCTTTGCGGGAGTTGGCTACGAGCAGTACTTC.

The chain employs TRBV5-4 and TRBJ2-2; 8 bases are a match to TRBD1. V was clipped by 2 bases and J by 5 bases; unmatched bases: 5. Germline V gene sequence: CDR1 SGHNT, CDR2 YYREEE (reference sequence). The CDR3 has 15 residues. Written as DNA, the CDR3 is TGTGCCAGCAGCTTCCGGGACAGGTGGACCGGGGAGCTGTTTTTT. Protein: CASSFRDRWTGELFF.

The rearrangement joins TRBV11-2 to TRBJ2-7; D might be TRBD2 (7 bases). This CDR3 region has 16 residues. Germline-derived CDR1 and CDR2 are SGHAT and FQNNGV. Trimming left V 6 bases short and J 5 bases short, with 23 bases between. CDR3 sequence reads: CASSLAWGGAINEQYF. As DNA, the CDR3 is TGTGCCAGCAGTCTGGCATGGGGGGGGGCGATAAACGAGCAGTACTTC.

The chain is built from TRBV19 and TRBJ2-1; 10 bases agree with TRBD2. From germline, CDR1 is LNHDA and CDR2 SQIVND (reference sequence). V was clipped by 11 bases and J by 6 bases; unmatched bases: 10. The CDR3 is made up of 14 amino acids. The CDR3 sequence is CAAQALAGVNEQFF. CDR3 nucleotides: TGTGCCGCCCAAGCGCTAGCGGGAGTCAATGAGCAGTTCTTC.

The rearrangement uses TRBV9 and TRBJ2-7; D call uncertain. This CDR3 spans 15 amino acids. Trimming removed 1 base at V and 0 bases at J, with 11 bases between. In germline, CDR1 is SGDLS, CDR2 YYNGEE. The CDR3 nucleotides are TGTGCCAGCAGCGTATCCCCCCTGAGCTCCTACGAGCAGTACTTC. Translating gives CASSVSPLSSYEQYF.

The chain carries TRBV6-1 and TRBJ2-7; D might be TRBD1 (6 bases). Germline loops: CDR1 MNHNS, CDR2 SASEGT. The V gene lost 7 bases and the J gene lost 2 bases, with 15 bases spanning the gap. CDR3 length: 14 amino acids. CDR3 protein: CASTFQGNAYEQYF. DNA for the CDR3: TGTGCCAGCACTTTTCAGGGGAACGCCTACGAGCAGTACTTC.

There are a few counts of this clone. The V gene is TRBV4-1, the J gene TRBJ1-5, with D unresolved. The CDR3 extends over 16 amino acids. Trimming took off 0 bases at V and 0 bases at J, with 9 bases between the two ends. Germline CDR1 is MGHRA and CDR2 is YSYEKL. In DNA, the CDR3 is TGCGCCAGCAGCCAAGATCCGAGGTATAGCAATCAGCCCCAGCATTTT. It encodes CASSQDPRYSNQPQHF.

This chain links TRBV27 with TRBJ2-2; 15 bases agree with TRBD2. The V and J ends lost 6 bases and 4 bases, in that order; junction bases with no gene match: 12. The CDR3 extends over 19 amino acids. Germline loops: CDR1 MNHEY, CDR2 SMNVEV (reference sequence). DNA of the CDR3: TGTGCCAGCAGCCCCCCCGGGACTAGCGGGGGGTCTCCCACCGGGGAGCTGTTTTTT. It yields the protein CASSPPGTSGGSPTGELFF.

The gene calls are TRBV7-9 and TRBJ2-2; 9 nucleotides line up with TRBD1. This CDR3 spans 15 amino acids. Trimming at V came to 5 bases and at J to 6 bases, leaving 7 bases not matched to a gene. Germline V gene lookup returns CDR1 SEHNR and CDR2 FQNEAQ (reference sequence). The DNA for the CDR3 is TGTGCCAGCAGCGCCAGACAGGGGGGTCCCGGGGAGCTGTTTTTT. This translates into CASSARQGGPGELFF.

V is TRBV7-3 and J is TRBJ2-3; D is unresolved. Trimming shortened V by 2 bases and J by 0 bases, and 12 bases separated the two germline ends. The CDR3 is 16 amino acids. Looked up from germline, CDR1 is SGHTA and CDR2 is FQGTGA. The chain's CDR3 is CASSLYGGSSTDTQYF. The CDR3 DNA reads TGTGCCAGCAGCTTATACGGCGGATCTAGCACAGATACGCAGTATTTT.

The rearrangement links TRBV4-3 to TRBJ2-3; D call uncertain. V was pared by 0 bases and J by 1 base, with 5 bases between. This CDR3 has 14 amino acids. Germline V CDR1 and CDR2: LGHNA, YSLEER. As DNA, the CDR3 is TGCGCCAGCAGCCAAGATGGGCGCACAGATACGCAGTATTTT. This codes for CASSQDGRTDTQYF.

V usage is TRBV27 and J usage is TRBJ2-7; 12 positions agree with TRBD2. The CDR3 is made up of 16 amino acids. The ends lost 3 bases at V and 1 base at J; junction bases unmatched: 4. In germline, CDR1 is MNHEY, CDR2 SMNVEV (reference sequence). The CDR3, as DNA: TGTGCCAGCAGTTTCCTAGCGGGGGGGGCATCCTACGAGCAGTACTTC. This sequence encodes CASSFLAGGASYEQYF.

The chain has TRBV6-6 and TRBJ1-1; D is perhaps TRBD1 (6 bases). Germline V CDR1 and CDR2: MNHNY, SVGAGI (reference sequence). The V and J ends lost 0 bases and 7 bases respectively, with 15 bases between them. The CDR3 is made up of 15 amino acids. CDR3 sequence (DNA): TGTGCCAGCAGTTACTCGAACAGGGTTAAGAGTGAAGCTTTCTTT. Its translation is CASSYSNRVKSEAFF.

The rearrangement joins TRBV19 to TRBJ2-7; TRBD2 agrees at 14 bases. The V gene's germline CDR1 is LNHDA and CDR2 SQIVND (reference sequence). The CDR3 runs 15 residues. The junction had 3 bases not matched to a gene; V was cut back by 5 bases and J by 3 bases. The CDR3 coding sequence is TGTGCCAGTAGTGTAGGGACTAGCGGGAGCTACGAGCAGTACTTC. It specifies CASSVGTSGSYEQYF.

This sequence joins TRBV9 and TRBJ2-1; D is uncertain. The CDR3 is made up of 13 amino acids. Germline lookup yields CDR1 SGDLS and CDR2 YYNGEE. V was cut by 0 bases and J by 8 bases, with 9 bases left in between. DNA of the CDR3: TGTGCCAGCAGCGTAGTGGAGAGCGATGAGCAGTTCTTC. It specifies CASSVVESDEQFF.

This chain joins TRBV7-9 and TRBJ2-6; TRBD1 is a possible D gene (6 bases). The V gene lost 1 base and the J gene lost 4 bases, with 14 bases spanning the gap. CDR3 length: 17 amino acids. Per the germline V gene, CDR1 is SEHNR and CDR2 is FQNEAQ (reference sequence). CDR3 sequence reads: CASSLGAPGVGANVLTF. DNA for the CDR3: TGTGCCAGCAGCTTAGGGGCCCCAGGGGTGGGGGCCAACGTCCTGACTTTC.

The chain employs TRBV20-1 and TRBJ2-2, with TRBD2 identical over 8 bases. Germline V lookup: CDR1 DFQATT, CDR2 SNEGSKA (reference sequence). After removal of 8 bases from V and 4 bases from J, the junction contained 0 bases not matched to a gene. The CDR3 contains 11 residues. The CDR3 sequence: CSLAGTGELFF. The CDR3 nucleotides are TGCAGTCTAGCGGGCACCGGGGAGCTGTTTTTT.

This clone was recorded only once. J is TRBJ1-2 and V is TRBV5-4; 7 bases fit TRBD1. The CDR3 length is 12 residues. The trim removed 0 bases at V and 7 bases at J, leaving 0 bases unmatched. Germline CDR1 and CDR2: SGHNT and YYREEE (reference sequence). The CDR3 region has the DNA TGTGCCAGCAGCTTGGACAGGGGTGGCTACACCTTC. Protein product: CASSLDRGGYTF.

CDR3 coding DNA: TGTGCCAGTAAAACTAATCCCAGGGAGAACACTGAAGCTTTCTTT. Its protein is CASKTNPRENTEAFF. The chain joins TRBV19 to TRBJ1-1; a possible D gene is TRBD1 (5 bases). CDR1 and CDR2 (germline): LNHDA, SQIVND (reference sequence). V gave up 7 bases and J gave up 1 base, with 16 bases separating them. The CDR3 is 15 amino acids.